The next 13 T cell receptor beta chains were all read from a single sample in a study of cytomegalovirus exposure and HLA in healthy donors. PCR amplification relied on 60 Vbeta primers (plus 13 Jbeta primers). This table comes from immunoSEQ multiplex PCR, and its TCRdb copy is limited to in-frame clones, with some not included. The table lists around 120,000 clones, 70% to 80% of them singletons. Material for sequencing was PBMCs. Receptor source: a middle-aged woman in good health and CMV-seropositive.

The genes are TRBV7-2 and TRBJ2-7; possible D gene TRBD1, 5 bases. This CDR3 region has 13 residues. V was clipped by 2 bases and J by 7 bases, with 12 bases between them. CDR1 SGHTA and CDR2 FQGNSA come from the germline V gene. The CDR3 bases are TGTGCCAGCAGCTTAAATGAGCAGGGAGAGCAGTACTTC. This encodes CASSLNEQGEQYF.

J is TRBJ1-1 and V is TRBV7-2, with D unresolved. The CDR3 totals 15 residues. V shed 3 bases and J shed 4 bases, with 15 bases lying between them. The V gene's germline CDR1 is SGHTA and CDR2 FQGNSA. The CDR3 sequence: CASSFGGPRITEAFF. The CDR3 bases are TGTGCCAGCAGCTTTGGCGGGCCTCGTATCACTGAAGCTTTCTTT.

V usage is TRBV5-1 and J usage is TRBJ2-7, with D uncertain. This CDR3 contains 12 residues. With 4 bases removed from V and 5 bases from J, the gap between germline ends came to 10 bases. CDR1 SGHRS and CDR2 YFSETQ come from the germline V gene. CDR3 nucleotide sequence: TGCGCCAGCAGCGGAGACTCGAACGAGCAGTACTTC. Protein sequence: CASSGDSNEQYF.

The J gene is TRBJ1-6, the V gene TRBV2; TRBD1 agrees at 7 bases. This CDR3 is 15 amino acids long. Trimming removed 8 bases from V and 11 bases from J; junction bases left unmatched: 15. CDR1 and CDR2 (germline): SNHLY, FYNNEI. CDR3 bases: TGTGCCAGCTCCCGGGGAGACAGGGTGAACCCACCCCTCCACTTT. Amino acid sequence: CASSRGDRVNPPLHF. The whole variable domain, remainder taken from reference TRBV2 and TRBJ1-6, is EPEVTQTPSHQVTQMGQEVILRCVPISNHLYFYWYRQILGQKVEFLVSFYNNEISEKSEIFDDQFSVERPDGSNFTLKIRSTKLEDSAMYFCASSRGDRVNPPLHFGNGTRLTVT.

This clone was detected only a few times. V usage is TRBV7-2 and J usage is TRBJ1-3; D is ambiguous. V was cut by 1 base and J by 4 bases, with 5 bases left in between. Germline V gene lookup returns CDR1 SGHTA and CDR2 FQGNSA. The CDR3 sequence is 13 residues long. The CDR3 nucleotides are TGTGCCAGCAGCTTAGTATCCGGAAACACCATATATTTT. Its translation: CASSLVSGNTIYF.

The V call is TRBV5-4, the J call TRBJ2-3, with D uncertain. Germline values: CDR1 SGHNT, CDR2 YYREEE (reference sequence). V lost 0 bases and J 6 bases, leaving 14 bases between the germline ends. The CDR3 spans 15 residues. The CDR3 nucleotides are TGTGCCAGCAGCTTGGGGGCAGGCGACGCGGATACGCAGTATTTT. Its translation is CASSLGAGDADTQYF.

The gene calls are TRBV9 and TRBJ2-2; D is ambiguous. The V and J ends lost 0 bases and 0 bases respectively, with 6 bases between them. CDR3 size: 15 residues. Germline values: CDR1 SGDLS, CDR2 YYNGEE. DNA for the CDR3: TGTGCCAGCAGCGTAGGAGTCCCGAACACCGGGGAGCTGTTTTTT. Translated: CASSVGVPNTGELFF.

The J gene is TRBJ2-3, the V gene TRBV29-1; 8 nucleotides match TRBD2. There are 14 residues in the CDR3. CDR1 and CDR2 (germline): SQVTM, ANQGSEA. Losses at the gene ends were 1 base for V and 2 bases for J; bases not matched to a gene: 2. CDR3 in DNA: TGCAGCGTTGAAGCCGGGGGGGCCACAGATACGCAGTATTTT. Amino acid sequence: CSVEAGGATDTQYF.

V gene TRBV10-3 combines with J gene TRBJ1-4, with a tentative D call TRBD1 (6 bases). The CDR3 is 15 amino acids. The V end lost 0 bases, the J end lost 6 bases, and 11 bases lay between the germline ends. CDR1 and CDR2 from the germline V gene are ENHRY and SYGVKD. The CDR3 is CAISESSQGHEKLFF. CDR3 DNA sequence: TGTGCCATCAGTGAGTCGAGTCAGGGGCATGAAAAACTGTTTTTT.

The V gene is TRBV27, the J gene TRBJ1-5, with unresolved D. CDR1 is MNHEY, CDR2 SMNVEV, per germline (reference sequence). V shed 0 bases and J shed 8 bases, with 11 bases lying between them. This CDR3 has 14 residues. CDR3 sequence reads: CASSLSIGAEPQHF. CDR3 coding DNA: TGTGCCAGCAGTTTATCGATAGGTGCGGAGCCCCAGCATTTT.

CDR3 sequence (DNA): TGTGCCAGTAGCAATCTCGGGACAAGCTATGGCTACACCTTC. Translated: CASSNLGTSYGYTF. The chain combines TRBV19 with TRBJ1-2, with D perhaps matching TRBD1 (6 bases). Trimming took 6 bases from V and 4 from J, leaving 15 bases between them. The CDR3 covers 14 residues. Germline loops: CDR1 LNHDA, CDR2 SQIVND (reference sequence).

This sequence joins TRBV7-9 and TRBJ1-1; 8 bases line up with TRBD1. Losses at the gene ends were 3 bases for V and 11 bases for J; bases not matched to a gene: 5. CDR3 length: 12 amino acids. Germline V gene sequence: CDR1 SEHNR, CDR2 FQNEAQ (reference sequence). DNA for the CDR3: TGTGCCAGCAGCTTTGGACAGGGATCGGCTTTCTTT. Translated, it gives CASSFGQGSAFF.

This clone appeared a few times. This sequence joins TRBV2 and TRBJ1-4, with 9 nucleotides matching TRBD1. V shed 8 bases, J shed 4 bases, and the junction held 8 bases outside the gene matches. This CDR3 contains 15 residues. The germline V gene has CDR1 SNHLY and CDR2 FYNNEI. As DNA, the CDR3 is TGTGCCAGCTCTTGGACAGGGGCCGGTAATGAAAAACTGTTTTTT. This translates into CASSWTGAGNEKLFF.